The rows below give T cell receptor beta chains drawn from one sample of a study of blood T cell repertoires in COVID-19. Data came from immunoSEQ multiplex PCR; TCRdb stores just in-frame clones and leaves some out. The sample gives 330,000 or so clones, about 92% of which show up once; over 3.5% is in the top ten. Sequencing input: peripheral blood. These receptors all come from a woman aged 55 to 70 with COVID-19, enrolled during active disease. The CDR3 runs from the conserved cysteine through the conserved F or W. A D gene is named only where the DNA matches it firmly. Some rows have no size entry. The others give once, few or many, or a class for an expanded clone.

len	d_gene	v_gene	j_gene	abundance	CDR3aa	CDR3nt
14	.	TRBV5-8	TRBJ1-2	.	CASSLMGTGYGYTF	TGTGCCAGCAGCTTGATGGGCACCGGCTATGGCTACACCTTC
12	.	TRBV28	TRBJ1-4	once	CATYRYNEKLFF	TGTGCCACCTACAGGTATAATGAAAAACTGTTTTTT
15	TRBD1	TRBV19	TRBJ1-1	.	CASSSAGQGRTEAFF	TGTGCCAGTAGTAGCGCCGGACAGGGAAGAACTGAAGCTTTCTTT
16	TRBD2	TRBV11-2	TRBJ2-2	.	CASSTALAGGTGELFF	TGTGCCAGCAGCACCGCCCTAGCGGGGGGGACCGGGGAGCTGTTTTTT
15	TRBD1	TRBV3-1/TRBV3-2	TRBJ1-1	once	CASSQFTGGNTEAFF	TGTGCCAGCAGCCAATTTACAGGGGGGAACACTGAAGCTTTCTTT
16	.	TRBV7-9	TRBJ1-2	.	CASSSNGIPPEYGYTF	TGTGCCAGCAGCTCAAACGGGATCCCCCCCGAATATGGCTACACCTTC
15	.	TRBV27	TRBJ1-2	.	CASRPSGGTIYGYTF	TGTGCCAGCAGACCTTCGGGAGGGACTATTTATGGCTACACCTTC
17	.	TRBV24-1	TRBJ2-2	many	CATREAGGGSNTGELFF	TGTGCCACCAGGGAGGCAGGAGGGGGCTCGAACACCGGGGAGCTGTTTTTT
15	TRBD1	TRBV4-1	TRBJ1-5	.	CASSPTPTGAGPQHF	TGCGCCAGCAGCCCGACCCCTACAGGGGCGGGGCCCCAGCATTTT
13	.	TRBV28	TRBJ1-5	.	CATSRVFNQPQHF	TGTGCCACCTCACGGGTTTTCAATCAGCCCCAGCATTTT
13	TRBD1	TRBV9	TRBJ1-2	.	CASSGRGPPGYTF	TGTGCCAGCAGTGGCAGGGGGCCCCCGGGCTACACCTTC
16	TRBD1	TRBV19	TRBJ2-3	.	CASSTPGDRGRDTQYF	TGTGCCAGTAGTACCCCGGGGGACAGGGGGCGAGATACGCAGTATTTT
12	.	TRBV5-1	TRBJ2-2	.	CASSQNTGELFF	TGCGCCAGCTCCCAGAACACCGGGGAGCTGTTTTTT
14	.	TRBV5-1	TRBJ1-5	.	CASSIDGGNQPQHF	TGCGCCAGCAGCATAGACGGGGGCAATCAGCCCCAGCATTTT
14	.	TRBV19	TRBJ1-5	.	CASSMPGDNQPQHF	TGTGCCAGTAGTATGCCAGGGGACAATCAGCCCCAGCATTTT
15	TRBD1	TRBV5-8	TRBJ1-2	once	CASNDAGQGNYGYTF	TGTGCCAGCAACGATGCGGGACAGGGCAACTATGGCTACACCTTC
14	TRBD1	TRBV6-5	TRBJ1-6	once	CASSYRGPNSPLHF	TGTGCCAGCAGTTACAGGGGGCCAAATTCACCCCTCCACTTT